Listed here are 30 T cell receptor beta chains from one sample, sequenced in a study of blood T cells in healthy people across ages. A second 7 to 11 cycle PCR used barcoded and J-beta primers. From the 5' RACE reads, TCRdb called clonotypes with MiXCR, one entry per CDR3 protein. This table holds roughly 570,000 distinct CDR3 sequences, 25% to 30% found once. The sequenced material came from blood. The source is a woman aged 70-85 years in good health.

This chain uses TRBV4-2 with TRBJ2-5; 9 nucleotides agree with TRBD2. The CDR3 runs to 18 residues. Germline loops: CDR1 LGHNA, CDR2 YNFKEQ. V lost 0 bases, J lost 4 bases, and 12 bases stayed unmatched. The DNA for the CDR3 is TGTGCCAGCAGCCAAGACTTACTGCGGGGGGGCCTAGGAGAGACCCAGTACTTC. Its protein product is CASSQDLLRGGLGETQYF.

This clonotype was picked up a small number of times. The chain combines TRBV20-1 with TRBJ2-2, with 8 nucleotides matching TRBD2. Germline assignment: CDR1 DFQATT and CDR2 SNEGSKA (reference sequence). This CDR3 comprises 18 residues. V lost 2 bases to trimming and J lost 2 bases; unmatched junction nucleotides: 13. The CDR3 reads CSARSPGLVARNTGELFF. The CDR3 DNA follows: TGCAGTGCTAGATCTCCGGGACTAGTGGCCCGTAACACCGGGGAGCTGTTTTTT.

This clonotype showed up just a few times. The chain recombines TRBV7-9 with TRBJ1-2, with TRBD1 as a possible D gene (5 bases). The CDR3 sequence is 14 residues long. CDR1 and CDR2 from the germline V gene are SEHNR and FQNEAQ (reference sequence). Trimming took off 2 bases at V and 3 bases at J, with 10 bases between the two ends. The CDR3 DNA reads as TGTGCCAGCAGCTTATCGGGGGGAGACTATGGCTACACCTTC. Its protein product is CASSLSGGDYGYTF.

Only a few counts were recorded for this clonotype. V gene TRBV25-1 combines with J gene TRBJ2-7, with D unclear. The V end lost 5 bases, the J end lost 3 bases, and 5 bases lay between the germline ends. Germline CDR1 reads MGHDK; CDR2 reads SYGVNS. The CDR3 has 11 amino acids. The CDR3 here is CASSKFYEQYF. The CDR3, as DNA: TGTGCCAGCAGTAAGTTCTACGAGCAGTACTTC.

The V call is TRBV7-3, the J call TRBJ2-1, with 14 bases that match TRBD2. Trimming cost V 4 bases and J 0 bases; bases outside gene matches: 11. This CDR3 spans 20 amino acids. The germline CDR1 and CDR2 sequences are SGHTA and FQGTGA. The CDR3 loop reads CASSSPGTSGGRSSYNEQFF. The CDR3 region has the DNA TGTGCCAGCAGCTCCCCCGGGACTAGCGGGGGTAGAAGCTCCTACAATGAGCAGTTCTTC.

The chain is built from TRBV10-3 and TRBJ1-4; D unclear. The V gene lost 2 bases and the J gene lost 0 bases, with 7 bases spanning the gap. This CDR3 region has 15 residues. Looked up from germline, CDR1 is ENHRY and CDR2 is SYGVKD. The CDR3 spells CAISEGSSTNEKLFF. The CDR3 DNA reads TGTGCCATCAGTGAGGGCTCTTCAACTAATGAAAAACTGTTTTTT.

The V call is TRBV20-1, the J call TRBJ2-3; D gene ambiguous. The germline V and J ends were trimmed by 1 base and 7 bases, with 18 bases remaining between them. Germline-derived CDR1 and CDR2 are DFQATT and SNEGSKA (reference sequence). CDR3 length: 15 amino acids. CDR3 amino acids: CSARGGSEQIHTQYF. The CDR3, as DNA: TGCAGTGCTAGAGGAGGCTCAGAACAGATCCATACGCAGTATTTT.

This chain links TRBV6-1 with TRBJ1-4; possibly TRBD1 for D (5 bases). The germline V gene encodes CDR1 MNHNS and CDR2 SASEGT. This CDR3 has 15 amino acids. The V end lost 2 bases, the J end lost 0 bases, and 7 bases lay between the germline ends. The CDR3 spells CASSEWGATNEKLFF. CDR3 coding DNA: TGTGCCAGCAGTGAATGGGGGGCAACTAATGAAAAACTGTTTTTT.

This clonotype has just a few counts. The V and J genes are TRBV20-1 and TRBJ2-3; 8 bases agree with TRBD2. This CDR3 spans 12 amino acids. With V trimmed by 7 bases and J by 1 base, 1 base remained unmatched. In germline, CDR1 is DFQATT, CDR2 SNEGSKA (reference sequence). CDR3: CSVSGGTDTQYF. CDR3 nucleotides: TGCAGTGTTAGCGGGGGCACAGATACGCAGTATTTT.

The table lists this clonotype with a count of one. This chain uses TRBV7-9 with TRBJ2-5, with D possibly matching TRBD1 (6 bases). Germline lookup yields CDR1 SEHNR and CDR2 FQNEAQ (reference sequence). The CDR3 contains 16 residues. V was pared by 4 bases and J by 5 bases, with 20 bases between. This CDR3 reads CASSSNYPTGRETQYF. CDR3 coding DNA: TGTGCCAGCAGCTCCAATTACCCGACAGGCCGGGAGACCCAGTACTTC.

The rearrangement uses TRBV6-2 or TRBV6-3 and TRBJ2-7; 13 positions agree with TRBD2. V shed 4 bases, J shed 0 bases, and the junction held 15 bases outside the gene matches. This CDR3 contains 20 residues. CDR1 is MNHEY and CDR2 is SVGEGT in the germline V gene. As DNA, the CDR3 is TGTGCCAGCAGTTCTCCGATCGGACTAGCGGGGGCCCTCAGCTCCTACGAGCAGTACTTC. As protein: CASSSPIGLAGALSSYEQYF.

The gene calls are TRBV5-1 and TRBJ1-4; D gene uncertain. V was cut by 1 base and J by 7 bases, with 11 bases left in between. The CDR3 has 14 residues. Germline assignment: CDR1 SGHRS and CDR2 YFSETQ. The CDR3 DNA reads TGCGCCAGCAGCTTGAATCCCTCGGGTGAAAAACTGTTTTTT. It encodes CASSLNPSGEKLFF.

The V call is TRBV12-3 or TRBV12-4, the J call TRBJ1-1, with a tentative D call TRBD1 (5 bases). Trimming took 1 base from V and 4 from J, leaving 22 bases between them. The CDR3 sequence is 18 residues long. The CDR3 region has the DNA TGTGCCAGCAGTTTAGGGATCTTGGGACCTAAGATCAGCACTGAAGCTTTCTTT. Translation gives CASSLGILGPKISTEAFF.

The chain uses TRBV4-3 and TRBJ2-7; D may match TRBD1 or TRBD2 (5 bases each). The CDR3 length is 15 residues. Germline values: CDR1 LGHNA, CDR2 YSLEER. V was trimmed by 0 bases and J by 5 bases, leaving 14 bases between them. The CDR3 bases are TGCGCCAGCAGCCAAGATAGGGAAGGGACCGACGAGCAGTACTTC. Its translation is CASSQDREGTDEQYF.

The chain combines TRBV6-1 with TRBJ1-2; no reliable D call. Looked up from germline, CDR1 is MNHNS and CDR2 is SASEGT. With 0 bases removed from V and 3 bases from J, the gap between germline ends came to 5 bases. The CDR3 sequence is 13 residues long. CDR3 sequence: CASSEAGYYGYTF. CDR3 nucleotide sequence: TGTGCCAGCAGTGAAGCTGGCTACTATGGCTACACCTTC.

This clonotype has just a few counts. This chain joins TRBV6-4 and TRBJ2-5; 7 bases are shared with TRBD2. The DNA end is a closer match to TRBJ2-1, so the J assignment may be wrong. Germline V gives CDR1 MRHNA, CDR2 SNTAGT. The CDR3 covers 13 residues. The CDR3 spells CASSENRGTKQFF. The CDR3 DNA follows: TGTGCCAGCAGTGAAAACCGGGGGACTAAGCAGTTCTTC.

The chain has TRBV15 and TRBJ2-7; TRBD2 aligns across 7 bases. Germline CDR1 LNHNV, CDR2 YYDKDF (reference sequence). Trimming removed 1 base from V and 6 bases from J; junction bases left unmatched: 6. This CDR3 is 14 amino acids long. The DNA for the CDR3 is TGTGCCACCAGCAGAGGACTAGCTTCCGGCGAGCAGTACGTC. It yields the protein CATSRGLASGEQYV.

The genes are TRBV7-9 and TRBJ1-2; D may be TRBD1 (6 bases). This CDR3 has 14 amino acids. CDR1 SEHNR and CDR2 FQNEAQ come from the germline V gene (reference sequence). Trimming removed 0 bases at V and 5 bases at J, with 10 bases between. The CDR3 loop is CASSLAPGQYGYTF. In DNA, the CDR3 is TGTGCCAGCAGCTTAGCTCCGGGACAATATGGCTACACCTTC.

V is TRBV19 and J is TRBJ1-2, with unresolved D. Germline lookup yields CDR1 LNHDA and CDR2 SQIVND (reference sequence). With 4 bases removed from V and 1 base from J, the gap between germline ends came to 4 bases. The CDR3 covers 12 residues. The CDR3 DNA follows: TGTGCCAGTAGTAGGAATAACTATGGCTACACCTTC. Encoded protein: CASSRNNYGYTF. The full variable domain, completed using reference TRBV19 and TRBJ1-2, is DGGITQSPKYLFRKEGQNVTLSCEQNLNHDAMYWYRQDPGQGLRLIYYSQIVNDFQKGDIAEGYSVSREKKESFPLTVTSAQKNPTAFYLCASSRNNYGYTFGSGTRLTVV.

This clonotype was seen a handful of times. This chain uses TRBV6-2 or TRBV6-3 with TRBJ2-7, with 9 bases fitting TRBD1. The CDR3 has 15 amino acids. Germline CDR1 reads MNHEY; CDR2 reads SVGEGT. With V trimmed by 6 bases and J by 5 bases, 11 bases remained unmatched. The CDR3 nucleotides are TGTGCCAGCAGCGAGCTACAGGGGGCGTGGAACGAGCAGTACTTC. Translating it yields CASSELQGAWNEQYF.

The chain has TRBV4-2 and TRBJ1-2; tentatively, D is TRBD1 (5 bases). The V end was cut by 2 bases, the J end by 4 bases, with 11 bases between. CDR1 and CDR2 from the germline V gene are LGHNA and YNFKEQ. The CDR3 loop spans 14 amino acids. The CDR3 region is CASSQTGGPYGYTF. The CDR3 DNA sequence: TGTGCCAGCAGCCAAACGGGGGGTCCCTATGGCTACACCTTC.

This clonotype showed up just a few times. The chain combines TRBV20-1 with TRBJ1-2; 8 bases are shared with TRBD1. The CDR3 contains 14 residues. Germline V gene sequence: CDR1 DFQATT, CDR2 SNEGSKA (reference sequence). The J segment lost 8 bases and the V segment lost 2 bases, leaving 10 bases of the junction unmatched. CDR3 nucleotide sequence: TGCAGTGCTAGAAGATCCGGACAGGGAGGCGGCTACACCTTC. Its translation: CSARRSGQGGGYTF.

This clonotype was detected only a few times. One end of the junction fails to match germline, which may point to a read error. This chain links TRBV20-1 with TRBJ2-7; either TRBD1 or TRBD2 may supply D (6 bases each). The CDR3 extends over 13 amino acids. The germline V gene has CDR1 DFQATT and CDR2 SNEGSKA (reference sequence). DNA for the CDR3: TGCAGTGCCAGAGGGGGGACGGGCTACGAGCAGTACTTC. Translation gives CSARGGTGYEQYF.

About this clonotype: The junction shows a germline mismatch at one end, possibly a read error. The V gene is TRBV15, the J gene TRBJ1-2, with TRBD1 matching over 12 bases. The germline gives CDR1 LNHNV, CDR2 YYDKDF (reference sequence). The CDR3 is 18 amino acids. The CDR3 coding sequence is TGTGCCACCAGCAGAGGATCGGGACAGGGGGCCCTAGGCTATGGTTACACCTTC. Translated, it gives CATSRGSGQGALGYGYTF.

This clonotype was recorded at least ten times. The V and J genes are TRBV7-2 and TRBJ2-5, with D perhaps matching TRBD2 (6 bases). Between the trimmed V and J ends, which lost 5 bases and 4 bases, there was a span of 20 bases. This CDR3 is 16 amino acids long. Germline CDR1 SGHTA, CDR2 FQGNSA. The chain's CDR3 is CASSQMAAGIGETQYF. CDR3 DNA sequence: TGTGCCAGCAGCCAGATGGCGGCGGGGATAGGAGAGACCCAGTACTTC. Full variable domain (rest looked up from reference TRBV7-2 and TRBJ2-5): GAGVSQSPSNKVTEKGKDVELRCDPISGHTALYWYRQSLGQGLEFLIYFQGNSAPDKSGLPSDRFSAERTGGSVSTLTIQRTQQEDSAVYLCASSQMAAGIGETQYFGPGTRLLVL.

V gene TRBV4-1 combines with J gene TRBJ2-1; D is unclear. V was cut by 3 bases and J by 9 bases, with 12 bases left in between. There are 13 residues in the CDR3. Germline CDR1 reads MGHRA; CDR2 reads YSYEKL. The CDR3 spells CASSHGKTPEQFF. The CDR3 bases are TGCGCCAGCAGCCACGGAAAGACTCCTGAGCAGTTCTTC.

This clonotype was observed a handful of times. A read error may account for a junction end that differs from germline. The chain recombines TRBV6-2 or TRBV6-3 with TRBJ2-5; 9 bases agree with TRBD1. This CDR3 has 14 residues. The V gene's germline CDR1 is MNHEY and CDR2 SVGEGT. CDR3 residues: CASSYVTGGETQHF. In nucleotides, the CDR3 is TGTGCCAGCAGTTACGTAACAGGGGGCGAGACCCAGCACTTC.

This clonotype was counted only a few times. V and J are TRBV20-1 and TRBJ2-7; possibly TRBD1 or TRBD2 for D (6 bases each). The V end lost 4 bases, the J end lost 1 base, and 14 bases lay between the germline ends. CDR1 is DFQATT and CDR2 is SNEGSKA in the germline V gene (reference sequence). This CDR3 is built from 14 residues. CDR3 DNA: TGCAGTGCTAAGAGGGGGGCGAGATCCTACGAGCAGTACTTC. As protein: CSAKRGARSYEQYF.

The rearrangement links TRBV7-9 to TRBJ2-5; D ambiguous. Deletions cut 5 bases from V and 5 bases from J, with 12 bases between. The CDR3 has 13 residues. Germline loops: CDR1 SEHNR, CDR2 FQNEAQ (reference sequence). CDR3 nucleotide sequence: TGTGCCAGCAGCGAAGAAATGTGGGAGACCCAGTACTTC. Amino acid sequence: CASSEEMWETQYF.

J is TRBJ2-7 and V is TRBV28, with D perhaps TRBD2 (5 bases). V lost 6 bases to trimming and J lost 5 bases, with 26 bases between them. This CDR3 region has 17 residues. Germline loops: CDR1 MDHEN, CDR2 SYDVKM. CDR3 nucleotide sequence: TGTGCCAGCAGCGAAGGGCGAGGGTTTGCCCCTAGTGACGAGCAGTACTTC. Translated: CASSEGRGFAPSDEQYF.